These 6 T cell receptor beta chains were sequenced from one sample in a study of cytomegalovirus exposure and HLA in healthy donors. The PCR made use of 60 Vbeta and 13 Jbeta primers. Assay: immunoSEQ multiplex PCR; the TCRdb copy retains only in-frame clones and omits some. Here the sample spans about 170,000 clones, around 84% being singletons. The specimen sequenced was PBMCs. Source of these receptors: a boy aged 2 to 10 in good health and CMV-seronegative.

A remark on this clone: Within the sample, other DNA sequences also encode this same CDR3. The CDR3 nucleotides are TGTGCCAGCAGGTCAACCGGGACTAGCGGTCCACGCTCCTACGAGCAGTACGTC. This sequence encodes CASRSTGTSGPRSYEQYV. The chain combines TRBV28 with TRBJ2-7, with 11 bases matching TRBD2. V shed 6 bases, J shed 0 bases, and the junction held 13 bases outside the gene matches. The germline CDR1 and CDR2 sequences are MDHEN and SYDVKM. There are 18 residues in the CDR3.

This clone was found a few times. The chain carries TRBV18 and TRBJ2-1, with 9 bases that match TRBD2. The CDR3 contains 16 residues. V dropped 5 bases and J dropped 6; count of bases not matched to a gene: 11. Per germline, CDR1 KGHSH and CDR2 LQKENI. CDR3 nucleotides: TGTGCCAGCTCATCTCCTCTATCTAGCGGGGCCAATGAGCAGTTCTTC. Translating gives CASSSPLSSGANEQFF.

V is TRBV14 and J is TRBJ2-7; TRBD2 aligns across 13 bases. The CDR3 sequence is 14 residues long. CDR1 is SGHDN and CDR2 is FVKESK in the germline V gene. The trim removed 4 bases at V and 7 bases at J, leaving 4 bases unmatched. CDR3 amino acids: CASSPWTSGREQYF. In DNA form, the CDR3 reads TGTGCCAGCAGCCCCTGGACTAGCGGGAGAGAGCAGTACTTC.

This chain links TRBV5-1 with TRBJ2-5; D remains unclear. CDR1 is SGHRS, CDR2 YFSETQ, per germline. Trimming removed 0 bases at V and 4 bases at J, with 4 bases between. The CDR3 has 12 amino acids. In DNA, the CDR3 is TGCGCCAGCAGCTTGGGGGCAGAGACCCAGTACTTC. Its translation: CASSLGAETQYF.

This rearrangement joins TRBV6-5 to TRBJ2-7; D is perhaps TRBD1 (5 bases). Germline V CDR1 and CDR2: MNHEY, SVGAGI. Between the trimmed V and J ends, which lost 2 bases and 2 bases, there was a span of 7 bases. This CDR3 spans 13 amino acids. CDR3 protein: CASSYPGTYEQYF. Here the CDR3 DNA reads TGTGCCAGCAGTTACCCAGGGACCTACGAGCAGTACTTC.

The gene calls are TRBV14 and TRBJ1-1; 10 positions match TRBD1. The germline CDR1 and CDR2 sequences are SGHDN and FVKESK. V lost 2 bases and J lost 6; bases outside the gene matches: 12. This CDR3 has 17 amino acids. CDR3 coding DNA: TGTGCCAGCAGCCAATTGGGGACAGGGGCGAAGGGTTCTGAAGCTTTCTTT. Translated, it gives CASSQLGTGAKGSEAFF.